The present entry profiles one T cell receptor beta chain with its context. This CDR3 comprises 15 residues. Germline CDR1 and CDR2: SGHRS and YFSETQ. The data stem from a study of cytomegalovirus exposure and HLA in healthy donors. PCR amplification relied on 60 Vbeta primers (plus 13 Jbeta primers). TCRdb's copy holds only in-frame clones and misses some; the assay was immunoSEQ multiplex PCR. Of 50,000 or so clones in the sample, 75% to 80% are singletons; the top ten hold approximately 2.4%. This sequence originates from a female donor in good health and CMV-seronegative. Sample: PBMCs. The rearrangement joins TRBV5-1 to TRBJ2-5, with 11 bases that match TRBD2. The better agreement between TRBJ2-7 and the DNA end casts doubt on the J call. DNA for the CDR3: TGCGCCAGCAGCCCAACTAGCGGGAGCGGGTACGAGCAGTACTTC. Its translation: CASSPTSGSGYEQYF.